The 9 T cell receptor beta chains below come from one sample, sequenced in a study of shared clonotypes between healthy human individuals. Sequencing used immunoSEQ multiplex PCR; TCRdb keeps in-frame clones, though not all of them. In the table there are approximately 2.5 million clones, roughly nine tenths of which are singletons. The sequencing sample was made of naive CD4+ T cells sorted from blood. Subset noted: CD45RA+ positively selected. The receptors were gathered from a man younger than 30 in good health.

The J gene is TRBJ2-7, the V gene TRBV4-1; D call uncertain. V lost 1 base, J lost 3 bases, and 10 bases lay in between. This CDR3 comprises 14 residues. The V gene's germline CDR1 is MGHRA and CDR2 YSYEKL. CDR3 nucleotides: TGCGCCAGCAGCCAAGGTGCTCCAAGCTACGAGCAGTACTTC. Translated, it gives CASSQGAPSYEQYF.

The chain links TRBV5-6 to TRBJ2-3; 7 bases align to TRBD2. The V gene's germline CDR1 is SGHDT and CDR2 YYEEEE. The CDR3 runs 14 residues. Losses at the gene ends were 0 bases for V and 5 bases for J; bases not matched to a gene: 3. The CDR3 bases are TGTGCCAGCAGCTTGGTTGGGAGGGAAGATACGCAGTATTTT. It specifies CASSLVGREDTQYF.

The rearrangement uses TRBV7-9 and TRBJ1-4; D gene uncertain. CDR1 and CDR2 (germline): SEHNR, FQNEAQ (reference sequence). The CDR3 totals 15 residues. V lost 2 bases, J lost 3 bases, and 10 bases lay in between. CDR3 sequence (DNA): TGTGCCAGCAGCTTATTCCAGGCCTCTAATGAAAAACTGTTTTTT. It encodes CASSLFQASNEKLFF.

The chain combines TRBV6-1 with TRBJ2-3; no clear D gene. Germline V gene data show CDR1 as MNHNS and CDR2 as SASEGT. CDR3 length equals 13 residues. V was pared by 3 bases and J by 1 base, with 5 bases between. The CDR3, as DNA: TGTGCCAGCAGTGATAGAGGCACAGATACGCAGTATTTT. Translating gives CASSDRGTDTQYF.

CDR3 DNA sequence: TGTGCCAGCAGCTTAGACCACGGGTTTGGAGGAAACACCATATATTTT. Its protein is CASSLDHGFGGNTIYF. The chain has TRBV11-2 and TRBJ1-3; D unclear. Deletions cut 0 bases from V and 4 bases from J, with 13 bases between. Germline CDR1 is SGHAT and CDR2 is FQNNGV. The CDR3 is made up of 16 amino acids.

CDR3 bases: TGTGCCTCAGGGAGGGCTAGCGGGAGCGGAGAGACCCAGTACTTC. This codes for CASGRASGSGETQYF. The V gene is TRBV30, the J gene TRBJ2-5; 10 bases line up with TRBD2. The CDR3 has 15 residues. Trimming took 7 bases from V and 4 from J; bases not matched to a gene: 12. Germline V gene data show CDR1 as GTSNPN and CDR2 as SVGIG (reference sequence).

The J gene is TRBJ1-2, the V gene TRBV4-3; 7 bases match TRBD1. V was pared by 0 bases and J by 8 bases, with 6 bases of the junction left unmatched. The CDR3 covers 14 residues. Germline V gives CDR1 LGHNA, CDR2 YSLEER. CDR3 residues: CASSQETGIGGYTF. CDR3 sequence (DNA): TGCGCCAGCAGCCAAGAGACAGGGATCGGGGGCTACACCTTC.

The V gene is TRBV11-2, the J gene TRBJ2-5; 11 bases are shared with TRBD2. The CDR3 consists of 17 residues. Germline loops: CDR1 SGHAT, CDR2 FQNNGV. V gave up 5 bases and J gave up 5 bases; unmatched junction bases: 13. CDR3 nucleotide sequence: TGTGCCAGCAGCCGCCGCTCCAAGACTAGCGGGGTTGAGACCCAGTACTTC. This sequence encodes CASSRRSKTSGVETQYF.

This clone has just one count. The CDR3 region has the DNA TGTGCCAGCTCGGGGGTTAACTCCTACGAGCAGTACTTC. This encodes CASSGVNSYEQYF. This chain uses TRBV18 with TRBJ2-7; D tentatively fits TRBD1 or TRBD2 (5 bases each). Trimming took off 6 bases at V and 0 bases at J, with 9 bases between the two ends. The CDR3 covers 13 residues. The germline CDR1 and CDR2 sequences are KGHSH and LQKENI.